This entry lists 4 T cell receptor beta chains sequenced from one sample in a study of graft-versus-host responses after intestinal transplantation (dated by TCRdb to about 2021). These TCRs' antigens remain unknown. Library generation was performed with the immunoSEQ multiplex PCR assay. TCRdb limited this immuneACCESS table to in-frame rearrangements with V and J called. A share of clones is missing; checked studies link under half to unresolved V genes, and the rest is unexplained. This sample has about 85,000 clones in its table, and approximately 90% of those were observed once. The top ten constitute around 7.6% of the sample. The intended sense of this specimen's time point label: cells obtained before transplantation from donor or recipient. The sequencing here drew on unstimulated CD8+ T cells sorted from spleen or lymph node cells, taken before transplant. Every receptor here comes from a human donor who was the organ donor for an intestinal transplant.

The chain employs TRBV27 and TRBJ1-2, with D tentatively TRBD1 (6 bases). Germline CDR1 and CDR2: MNHEY and SMNVEV (reference sequence). The CDR3 is made up of 13 amino acids. V was shortened by 8 bases and J by 9 bases, with 19 bases between the two germline ends. The CDR3 nucleotides read TGTGCCAGCGCCGATCTCCTAACAGGGAGCTACACCTTC. Its translation is CASADLLTGSYTF.

The V gene is TRBV4-1, the J gene TRBJ2-7, with TRBD2 matching over 10 bases. The J segment lost 7 bases and the V segment lost 4 bases, leaving 13 bases of the junction unmatched. The germline V gene encodes CDR1 MGHRA and CDR2 YSYEKL. The CDR3 is 16 amino acids. The CDR3 protein is CASSPTSLAGEREQYF. CDR3 in DNA: TGCGCCAGCAGCCCTACCTCCCTAGCGGGAGAGAGGGAGCAGTACTTC.

There are a few counts of this clone. This rearrangement joins TRBV10-3 to TRBJ2-1, with 10 bases aligning to TRBD2. V trimming: 4 bases; J trimming: 7 bases; junction bases outside the gene matches: 4. Germline CDR1 ENHRY, CDR2 SYGVKD. The CDR3 contains 14 residues. The CDR3: CAISALAGENEQFF. The DNA of the CDR3 is TGTGCCATCAGTGCCCTAGCGGGGGAGAATGAGCAGTTCTTC.

The chain couples TRBV27 to TRBJ2-7; 9 positions match TRBD2. Germline V gene sequence: CDR1 MNHEY, CDR2 SMNVEV (reference sequence). This CDR3 contains 14 residues. The V gene end was trimmed by 4 bases and the J gene end by 9 bases; junction bases not matched to a gene: 10. The CDR3 DNA follows: TGTGCCAGCAGTTCTCTCCTAGCGGGATATGTGCAGTACTTC. Protein product: CASSSLLAGYVQYF.